The rows below give T cell receptor beta chains drawn from one sample of a study of CD8 T cells in Susac syndrome. TCRdb reprocessed the immunoSEQ multiplex PCR reads via MiXCR and lists one record per CDR3 protein. The profile shows 250,000 to 350,000 distinct CDR3 sequences, approximately 85% of them singletons. Sequencing used CD8+ T cells from PBMCs. Receptors originate from a human donor with multiple sclerosis. CDR3s include the opening cysteine and the closing phenylalanine or tryptophan. Fields, in order: V gene, D gene, J gene, clone size, CDR3 DNA, CDR3 protein. D genes are given only for firm matches. Clone size is shown for a subset of rows, as once, few, many or a class of expanded clone.

v_gene: TRBV5-4; d_gene: TRBD1; j_gene: TRBJ2-1; abundance: -; CDR3nt: TGTGCCAGCAGCTTGGCATGGGACAGACTATACAATGAGCAGTTCTTC; CDR3aa: CASSLAWDRLYNEQFF
v_gene: TRBV6-2/TRBV6-3; d_gene: TRBD2; j_gene: TRBJ2-1; abundance: -; CDR3nt: TGTGCCAGCAGTTGGAGGGACTGGCGGGAGGTAGGTGAGCAGTTCTTC; CDR3aa: CASSWRDWREVGEQFF
v_gene: TRBV9; d_gene: TRBD2; j_gene: TRBJ2-1; abundance: -; CDR3nt: TGTGCCAGCAGCTCAAGCGGGAGCCTGGGGAATGAGCAGTTCTTC; CDR3aa: CASSSSGSLGNEQFF
v_gene: TRBV20-1; d_gene: TRBD2; j_gene: TRBJ2-7; abundance: -; CDR3nt: TGCAGTGCTTGGACTAGCGGGAGGTCCTCCGATTACGAGCAGTACTTC; CDR3aa: CSAWTSGRSSDYEQYF
v_gene: TRBV28; d_gene: -; j_gene: TRBJ2-1; abundance: -; CDR3nt: TGTGCCAGCAGAGGGATAGCGCTATACAATGAGCAGTTCTTC; CDR3aa: CASRGIALYNEQFF
v_gene: TRBV27; d_gene: TRBD2; j_gene: TRBJ2-5; abundance: -; CDR3nt: TGTGCCAGCAGTTTATTGGGGACTAGCGGGCCTGGGGAGACCCAGTACTTC; CDR3aa: CASSLLGTSGPGETQYF
v_gene: TRBV30; d_gene: -; j_gene: TRBJ1-4; abundance: -; CDR3nt: TGTGCCTGGAGTGTGGTTCAGGGTCGGAATGAAAAACTGTTTTTT; CDR3aa: CAWSVVQGRNEKLFF
v_gene: TRBV6-5; d_gene: -; j_gene: TRBJ2-5; abundance: few; CDR3nt: TGTGCCACCTCAGACAGCAAAGAGACCCAGTACTTC; CDR3aa: CATSDSKETQYF
v_gene: TRBV2; d_gene: TRBD1; j_gene: TRBJ2-1; abundance: -; CDR3nt: TGTGCCAGCACCCGCCTTTGGACAGGGGACAATGAGCAGTTCTTC; CDR3aa: CASTRLWTGDNEQFF
v_gene: TRBV29-1; d_gene: TRBD2; j_gene: TRBJ2-5; abundance: -; CDR3nt: TGCAGGGTGGATGGGGAGGGGGAGACCCAGTACTTC; CDR3aa: CRVDGEGETQYF
v_gene: TRBV12-5; d_gene: -; j_gene: TRBJ2-1; abundance: -; CDR3nt: TGTGCTAGTGGGGCCTGGGGGAATGAGCAGTTCTTC; CDR3aa: CASGAWGNEQFF
v_gene: TRBV27; d_gene: TRBD1; j_gene: TRBJ2-3; abundance: -; CDR3nt: TGTGCCAGCAGTTTATTGGGACCAGGGGGAGGCACAGATACGCAGTATTTT; CDR3aa: CASSLLGPGGGTDTQYF
v_gene: TRBV7-9; d_gene: TRBD1; j_gene: TRBJ2-7; abundance: -; CDR3nt: TGTGCCAGCAGCACCAAACCGGGACAGGGTTCACGGGAGCAGTACTTC; CDR3aa: CASSTKPGQGSREQYF
v_gene: TRBV2; d_gene: TRBD1; j_gene: TRBJ2-2; abundance: -; CDR3nt: TGTGCCAGCAGTTGGAGCCGACAGGGGGCGAGCACCGGGGAGCTGTTTTTT; CDR3aa: CASSWSRQGASTGELFF
v_gene: TRBV30; d_gene: -; j_gene: TRBJ2-7; abundance: -; CDR3nt: TGTGCCTGGAGTGCCTTAGACCGGGGCCCCAACTACGAGCAGTACTTC; CDR3aa: CAWSALDRGPNYEQYF
v_gene: TRBV11-2; d_gene: TRBD1; j_gene: TRBJ2-1; abundance: -; CDR3nt: TGTGCCAGCAGCCCTACCGACAGGGGGAGGGATGAGCAGTTCTTC; CDR3aa: CASSPTDRGRDEQFF
v_gene: TRBV19; d_gene: -; j_gene: TRBJ1-1; abundance: -; CDR3nt: TGTGCCAGTACCCTAAGCGGGGGGCAGACTGAAGCTTTCTTT; CDR3aa: CASTLSGGQTEAFF
v_gene: TRBV23-1; d_gene: -; j_gene: TRBJ2-3; abundance: -; CDR3nt: TGCGCCAGCAGTCAAGGGACTCCTACGCAGTATTTT; CDR3aa: CASSQGTPTQYF
v_gene: TRBV13; d_gene: -; j_gene: TRBJ2-4; abundance: -; CDR3nt: TGTGCCAGCAGCAAATCATTAGGGTGGGGGCTTCCAAGGGCCAAAAACATTCAGTACTTC; CDR3aa: CASSKSLGWGLPRAKNIQYF
v_gene: TRBV6-6; d_gene: TRBD1; j_gene: TRBJ2-3; abundance: few; CDR3nt: TGTGCCAGCAGTCCGGGACAGGGCATCACAGATACGCAGTATTTT; CDR3aa: CASSPGQGITDTQYF
v_gene: TRBV7-9; d_gene: TRBD2; j_gene: TRBJ2-7; abundance: -; CDR3nt: TGTGCCAGCAGGTCTGATAGCGGGATGCCCTACGAGCAGTACTTC; CDR3aa: CASRSDSGMPYEQYF
v_gene: TRBV24-1; d_gene: -; j_gene: TRBJ2-6; abundance: -; CDR3nt: TGTGCCACCAGTGATCACAGGGAGATCCTCTCTGGGGCCAACGTCCTGACTTTC; CDR3aa: CATSDHREILSGANVLTF
v_gene: TRBV15; d_gene: -; j_gene: TRBJ2-4; abundance: -; CDR3nt: TGTGCCACCAGCAGAGAAACGGACAGCACCAAAAACATTCAGTACTTC; CDR3aa: CATSRETDSTKNIQYF
v_gene: TRBV2; d_gene: TRBD1; j_gene: TRBJ2-2; abundance: -; CDR3nt: TGTGCCAGCTTCGACAGGGGGGCCGGGGAGCTGTTTTTT; CDR3aa: CASFDRGAGELFF
v_gene: TRBV12-3/TRBV12-4; d_gene: TRBD2; j_gene: TRBJ2-1; abundance: -; CDR3nt: TGTGCCAGCAGCTATATTAGCGGGAGATTCTACAATGAGCAGTTCTTC; CDR3aa: CASSYISGRFYNEQFF
v_gene: TRBV6-1; d_gene: -; j_gene: TRBJ2-5; abundance: -; CDR3nt: TGTGCCAGCACAGGGGGAGGTTGGGAGACCCAGTACTTC; CDR3aa: CASTGGGWETQYF
v_gene: TRBV27; d_gene: -; j_gene: TRBJ1-2; abundance: -; CDR3nt: TGTGCCAGCACCCCGGGGGGGGGCGCCTCTGGCTACACCTTC; CDR3aa: CASTPGGGASGYTF
v_gene: TRBV27; d_gene: -; j_gene: TRBJ2-6; abundance: -; CDR3nt: TGTGCCAGCAGTTTAAGGTGGGGGGCCAACGTCCTGACTTTC; CDR3aa: CASSLRWGANVLTF
v_gene: TRBV20-1; d_gene: -; j_gene: TRBJ2-1; abundance: -; CDR3nt: TGCAGTGCCCGTAGTCTACTATGGGATGAGCAGTTCTTC; CDR3aa: CSARSLLWDEQFF
v_gene: TRBV27; d_gene: -; j_gene: TRBJ1-2; abundance: -; CDR3nt: TGTGCCAGCAGTTCCGTGAAGGGCTATGGCTACACCTTC; CDR3aa: CASSSVKGYGYTF
v_gene: TRBV27; d_gene: -; j_gene: TRBJ2-1; abundance: once; CDR3nt: TGTGCCAGCAGTCCGGACTTCAATGAGCAGTTCTTC; CDR3aa: CASSPDFNEQFF
v_gene: TRBV15; d_gene: -; j_gene: TRBJ2-4; abundance: -; CDR3nt: TGTGCCACCAGTGGCGGCCGGAAAAACATTCAGTACTTC; CDR3aa: CATSGGRKNIQYF
v_gene: TRBV9; d_gene: TRBD2; j_gene: TRBJ2-2; abundance: -; CDR3nt: TGTGCCAGCAGCCCTAGCGGGAGGTTAAACACCGGGGAGCTGTTTTTT; CDR3aa: CASSPSGRLNTGELFF
v_gene: TRBV27; d_gene: TRBD2; j_gene: TRBJ2-2; abundance: -; CDR3nt: TGTGCCAGCAGTTCCCTGACTAGCGGGGCCAACACCGGGGAGCTGTTTTTT; CDR3aa: CASSSLTSGANTGELFF
v_gene: TRBV6-5; d_gene: TRBD2; j_gene: TRBJ2-7; abundance: -; CDR3nt: TGTGCCAGCAGTACCCGGGGCGGGAGCCCCTACGAGCAGTACTTC; CDR3aa: CASSTRGGSPYEQYF
v_gene: TRBV20-1; d_gene: -; j_gene: TRBJ2-7; abundance: -; CDR3nt: TGCAGTGCTAGAGATCGGTCTAGCGAAACCTACGAGCAGTACTTC; CDR3aa: CSARDRSSETYEQYF
v_gene: TRBV5-1; d_gene: TRBD2; j_gene: TRBJ2-3; abundance: -; CDR3nt: TGCGCCAGCACTCGGACTAGCGGGAGTCTAACAGATACGCAGTATTTT; CDR3aa: CASTRTSGSLTDTQYF
v_gene: TRBV28; d_gene: -; j_gene: TRBJ1-1; abundance: -; CDR3nt: TGTGCCAGCAGTCCCAGGGGCTTAACTGAAGCTTTCTTT; CDR3aa: CASSPRGLTEAFF
v_gene: TRBV7-7; d_gene: TRBD1; j_gene: TRBJ2-1; abundance: -; CDR3nt: TGTGCTAGCTCGGCAGGGGGCCTGAATGAGCAGTTCTTC; CDR3aa: CASSAGGLNEQFF
v_gene: TRBV5-6; d_gene: TRBD2; j_gene: TRBJ2-7; abundance: -; CDR3nt: TGTGCCAGCAGCTTGGATTGGCGGGAGGGCCGCAACGAGCAGTACTTC; CDR3aa: CASSLDWREGRNEQYF
v_gene: TRBV19; d_gene: -; j_gene: TRBJ2-7; abundance: -; CDR3nt: TGTGCCAGTAGTATAGATCTCGAGACAGTCCTTTACGAGCAGTACTTC; CDR3aa: CASSIDLETVLYEQYF
v_gene: TRBV20-1; d_gene: TRBD1; j_gene: TRBJ2-7; abundance: -; CDR3nt: TGCAGTGCTAGACCCGGACAGGGGAGAAACTACGAGCAGTACTTC; CDR3aa: CSARPGQGRNYEQYF
v_gene: TRBV20-1; d_gene: -; j_gene: TRBJ1-3; abundance: -; CDR3nt: TGCAGTGCTAGAGGACGGAATAGTGGAAACACCATATATTTT; CDR3aa: CSARGRNSGNTIYF
v_gene: TRBV6-1; d_gene: TRBD2; j_gene: TRBJ2-5; abundance: few; CDR3nt: TGTGCCAGCAGTCCTCAGCGGGAGGCATGGGAGACCCAGTACTTC; CDR3aa: CASSPQREAWETQYF
v_gene: TRBV12-3/TRBV12-4; d_gene: -; j_gene: TRBJ2-7; abundance: -; CDR3nt: TGTGCCAGCAGTTTATCCGGACTTAGCGAGCAGTACTTC; CDR3aa: CASSLSGLSEQYF
v_gene: TRBV7-9; d_gene: TRBD1; j_gene: TRBJ2-5; abundance: -; CDR3nt: TGTGCCAGCAGGGAAGGGCGGACAGGGACCCAGTACTTC; CDR3aa: CASREGRTGTQYF
v_gene: TRBV20-1; d_gene: -; j_gene: TRBJ2-1; abundance: -; CDR3nt: TGCAGTGCTAGAGACGGTAGGGGGGGCTACAATGAGCAGTTCTTC; CDR3aa: CSARDGRGGYNEQFF
v_gene: TRBV12-3/TRBV12-4; d_gene: -; j_gene: TRBJ2-1; abundance: -; CDR3nt: TGTGCCAGCAGCCCGTCTAGCGCCGATTACAATGAGCAGTTCTTC; CDR3aa: CASSPSSADYNEQFF
v_gene: TRBV6-1; d_gene: TRBD1; j_gene: TRBJ2-5; abundance: -; CDR3nt: TGTGCCAGCAGTGAATACAGGGGCGGCGAGACCCAGTACTTC; CDR3aa: CASSEYRGGETQYF
v_gene: TRBV5-1; d_gene: -; j_gene: TRBJ2-1; abundance: -; CDR3nt: TGCGCCAGCAGCGGGAGTTCTTCCCCGTTAAATCTCGCCTCCTCCTACAATGAGCAGTTCTTC; CDR3aa: CASSGSSSPLNLASSYNEQFF
v_gene: TRBV7-9; d_gene: TRBD1; j_gene: TRBJ2-1; abundance: -; CDR3nt: TGTGCCGGCAGCCCCACCGGGACAGGGTGGCGGAATGAGCAGTTCTTC; CDR3aa: CAGSPTGTGWRNEQFF